This T cell receptor (beta chain) comes out of a study of blood T cell repertoires in COVID-19. V lost 5 bases and J lost 1, with 8 bases in between. The CDR3 runs 13 residues. Clones were sequenced by immunoSEQ multiplex PCR, and TCRdb holds only the in-frame ones, with some missing. The sample lists roughly 120,000 clones, over 65% occurring once. A single count supports this clone. The sample contains more than one DNA sequence encoding this CDR3. The chain is built from TRBV12-3 or TRBV12-4 and TRBJ2-5; D not certain. The TCR was taken from a man between 70 and 80 years old with acute or convalescent COVID-19. The sequenced sample was peripheral blood. The CDR3 loop is CASSLASQETQYF. Written as DNA, the CDR3 is TGTGCCAGCAGTCTCGCTAGCCAAGAGACCCAGTACTTC.